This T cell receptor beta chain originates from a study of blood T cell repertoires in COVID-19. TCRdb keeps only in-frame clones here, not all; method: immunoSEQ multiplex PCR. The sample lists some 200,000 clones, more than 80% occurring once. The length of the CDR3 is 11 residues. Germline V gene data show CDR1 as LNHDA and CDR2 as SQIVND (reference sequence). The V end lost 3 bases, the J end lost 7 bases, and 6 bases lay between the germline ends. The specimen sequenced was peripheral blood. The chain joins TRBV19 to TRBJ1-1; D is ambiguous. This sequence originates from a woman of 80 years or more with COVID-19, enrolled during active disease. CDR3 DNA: TGTGCCAGTAGTATGGACTTTGAAGCTTTCTTT. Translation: CASSMDFEAFF.